These 29 T cell receptor beta chains were all obtained from the same sample, sequenced in a study of T cell changes during pregnancy in multiple sclerosis. Using immunoSEQ multiplex PCR, the repertoire was profiled, and TCRdb retains in-frame clones only, with some absent. The table includes roughly 69,000 clones, 80% to 95% detected once. The sample was peripheral blood, taken in the second trimester of pregnancy. These receptors originate from a female donor with multiple sclerosis, enrolled in a pregnancy study.

The V gene is TRBV11-3, the J gene TRBJ2-1, with 10 bases fitting TRBD1. The CDR3 has 15 amino acids. V gave up 5 bases and J gave up 1 base; unmatched junction bases: 2. Germline V CDR1 and CDR2: SGHNT, YENEEA. The CDR3 here is CASSTGQGSYNEQFF. Here the CDR3 DNA reads TGTGCCAGCAGCACGGGACAGGGGTCCTACAATGAGCAGTTCTTC.

This rearrangement joins TRBV7-2 to TRBJ2-7; 10 nucleotides match TRBD1. Germline values: CDR1 SGHTA, CDR2 FQGNSA. J gave up 6 bases and V 5 bases, and 13 bases lay outside the gene matches. The CDR3 consists of 16 residues. CDR3 sequence reads: CASSGTGTGAPGEQYF. The CDR3, as DNA: TGTGCCAGCAGCGGGACCGGGACAGGGGCGCCCGGCGAGCAGTACTTC.

The chain combines TRBV2 with TRBJ1-2, with D perhaps matching TRBD1 (6 bases). Germline V lookup: CDR1 SNHLY, CDR2 FYNNEI. Trimming stripped 4 bases from V and 1 base from J, with 16 bases between. This CDR3 is built from 16 residues. In DNA form, the CDR3 reads TGTGCCAGCAGTGCAGGACAGCCATCTCTTAACTATGGCTACACCTTC. Its protein is CASSAGQPSLNYGYTF.

The chain has TRBV19 and TRBJ2-5; TRBD2 aligns across 10 bases. This CDR3 region has 15 residues. V shed 6 bases, J shed 3 bases, and the junction held 7 bases outside the gene matches. Per germline, CDR1 LNHDA and CDR2 SQIVND (reference sequence). CDR3 in DNA: TGTGCCAGTAGCTCTACTAGCGGGGTAAAAGAGACCCAGTACTTC. Amino acids: CASSSTSGVKETQYF.

DNA for the CDR3: TGCGCCAGCAGCCCAGAAAAAGCGACTAGCCCTTACGAGCAGTACTTC. Residues: CASSPEKATSPYEQYF. This chain connects TRBV4-1 to TRBJ2-7; 7 positions match TRBD2. Germline values: CDR1 MGHRA, CDR2 YSYEKL. This CDR3 comprises 16 residues. The V and J ends lost 4 bases and 4 bases, in that order; junction bases with no gene match: 13.

This rearrangement joins TRBV5-5 to TRBJ1-2; no clear D. This CDR3 is 14 amino acids long. In germline, CDR1 is SGHKS, CDR2 YYEKEE (reference sequence). The V end was cut by 2 bases, the J end by 2 bases, with 10 bases between. CDR3 sequence: CASSFDSANYGYTF. CDR3 coding DNA: TGTGCCAGCAGCTTTGACTCAGCGAACTATGGCTACACCTTC.

The rearrangement links TRBV7-9 to TRBJ1-3, with 8 bases fitting TRBD1. The CDR3 is made up of 17 amino acids. J lost 4 bases, V lost 3 bases, and 11 bases had no gene match. CDR1 and CDR2 from the germline V gene are SEHNR and FQNEAQ (reference sequence). CDR3 sequence reads: CASSLTSGGLRGNTIYF. CDR3 DNA: TGTGCCAGCAGCTTGACATCAGGGGGCTTAAGAGGAAACACCATATATTTT.

This chain uses TRBV5-1 with TRBJ1-1; TRBD1 matches at 10 bases. Trimming removed 2 bases from V and 6 bases from J; junction bases left unmatched: 1. The CDR3 contains 13 residues. Germline V CDR1 and CDR2: SGHRS, YFSETQ. The CDR3 coding sequence is TGCGCCAGCAGCTTCGGACAGGGGGCTGAAGCTTTCTTT. It codes for CASSFGQGAEAFF.

J is TRBJ2-7 and V is TRBV2, with a tentative D call TRBD1 (7 bases). This CDR3 is built from 15 residues. Trimming cost V 2 bases and J 4 bases, with 15 bases left between them. Germline V gene lookup returns CDR1 SNHLY and CDR2 FYNNEI. In nucleotides, the CDR3 is TGTGCCAGCAGTGAAAGCGCAGGGGGGTCATACGAGCAGTACTTC. It codes for CASSESAGGSYEQYF.

The J gene is TRBJ2-3, the V gene TRBV9; D remains ambiguous. The CDR3 is 12 residues long. Trimming removed 4 bases from V and 7 bases from J, with 10 bases in between. Germline V lookup: CDR1 SGDLS, CDR2 YYNGEE. In DNA, the CDR3 is TGTGCCAGCAGCCTTGGTCTAAATACGCAGTATTTT. The encoded protein is CASSLGLNTQYF.

The genes are TRBV7-9 and TRBJ2-5; 8 nucleotides match TRBD2. The CDR3 runs 14 residues. Per germline, CDR1 SEHNR and CDR2 FQNEAQ (reference sequence). V lost 4 bases, J lost 3 bases, and 4 bases stayed unmatched. The CDR3 sequence is CASSSPGGKETQYF. Written as DNA, the CDR3 is TGTGCCAGCAGCTCTCCGGGGGGGAAAGAGACCCAGTACTTC.

The rearrangement uses TRBV29-1 and TRBJ2-3; tentative D call: TRBD1 (7 bases). This CDR3 region has 13 residues. Germline lookup yields CDR1 SQVTM and CDR2 ANQGSEA. The V end lost 3 bases, the J end lost 4 bases, and 11 bases lay between the germline ends. The CDR3 bases are TGCAGCGTTGAGGAGGGGGCCGCAGATACGCAGTATTTT. Translated, it gives CSVEEGAADTQYF.

The CDR3 region is CASSPELGAGHSTDTQYF. The CDR3 bases are TGTGCCAGCAGTCCCGAACTTGGAGCGGGGCATAGCACAGATACGCAGTATTTT. V is TRBV27 and J is TRBJ2-3, with 7 positions matching TRBD2. V shed 5 bases, J shed 0 bases, and the junction held 14 bases outside the gene matches. This CDR3 spans 18 amino acids. CDR1 and CDR2 (germline): MNHEY, SMNVEV (reference sequence).

The chain couples TRBV28 to TRBJ1-2; possibly TRBD1 for D (5 bases). The V end lost 6 bases, the J end lost 4 bases, and 12 bases lay between the germline ends. The CDR3 runs to 13 residues. CDR1 and CDR2 from the germline V gene are MDHEN and SYDVKM. Here the CDR3 reads CASSDRQTYGYTF. In DNA, the CDR3 is TGTGCCAGCAGCGACCGACAGACCTATGGCTACACCTTC.

The chain combines TRBV19 with TRBJ1-1, with TRBD1 identical over 8 bases. The CDR3 covers 14 residues. J gave up 1 base and V 7 bases, and 5 bases lay outside the gene matches. Germline CDR1 and CDR2: LNHDA and SQIVND (reference sequence). CDR3 DNA sequence: TGTGCCAGTACAGGGGACAGGAGGAACACTGAAGCTTTCTTT. It is translated as CASTGDRRNTEAFF.

This clone was seen only once. V gene TRBV7-2 combines with J gene TRBJ2-3; D is unclear. Germline V gene sequence: CDR1 SGHTA, CDR2 FQGNSA. V lost 5 bases, J lost 2 bases, and 17 bases lay in between. This CDR3 is built from 16 residues. The CDR3 region is CASSADSGRHTDTQYF. The CDR3 bases are TGTGCCAGCAGCGCCGACTCCGGCCGGCACACAGATACGCAGTATTTT.

The gene calls are TRBV18 and TRBJ2-7, with D possibly being TRBD2 (6 bases). V was pared by 1 base and J by 0 bases, with 19 bases between. The CDR3 is 18 residues long. Germline lookup yields CDR1 KGHSH and CDR2 LQKENI. The DNA for the CDR3 is TGTGCCAGCTCACCACTACAATTAGGTAGCGGAAACTCCTACGAGCAGTACTTC. As protein: CASSPLQLGSGNSYEQYF.

The chain carries TRBV5-1 and TRBJ2-1; no reliable D call. With 1 base removed from V and 4 bases from J, the gap between germline ends came to 6 bases. Germline-derived CDR1 and CDR2 are SGHRS and YFSETQ. The CDR3 consists of 13 residues. The CDR3 region has the DNA TGCGCCAGCAGCTTGAGCGAATACAATGAGCAGTTCTTC. Its protein product is CASSLSEYNEQFF.

The rearrangement uses TRBV5-1 and TRBJ1-2, with 11 nucleotides matching TRBD1. The CDR3 has 14 amino acids. Germline loops: CDR1 SGHRS, CDR2 YFSETQ. The V and J ends lost 4 bases and 7 bases, in that order; junction bases with no gene match: 6. In nucleotides, the CDR3 is TGCGCCAGCAGCCCGGACAGGGGGCGGAGTGGCTACACCTTC. Amino acids: CASSPDRGRSGYTF.

The rearrangement uses TRBV6-5 and TRBJ2-5, with TRBD2 matching over 9 bases. Germline assignment: CDR1 MNHEY and CDR2 SVGAGI. This CDR3 is built from 15 residues. With V trimmed by 2 bases and J by 5 bases, 6 bases remained unmatched. CDR3 in DNA: TGTGCCAGCAGTTACGGCGGGGGGGGTGACGAGACCCAGTACTTC. This codes for CASSYGGGGDETQYF.

Here the CDR3 reads CASSPWTGPDTQYF. CDR3 in DNA: TGCGCCAGCAGCCCTTGGACAGGACCAGATACGCAGTATTTT. V is TRBV5-1 and J is TRBJ2-3, with 7 bases matching TRBD1. Germline V lookup: CDR1 SGHRS, CDR2 YFSETQ. V lost 4 bases, J lost 4 bases, and 6 bases stayed unmatched. The CDR3 consists of 14 residues.

The chain links TRBV7-2 to TRBJ1-4, with TRBD1 identical over 9 bases. The CDR3 has 13 amino acids. The germline gives CDR1 SGHTA, CDR2 FQGNSA. The V gene end was trimmed by 5 bases and the J gene end by 9 bases; junction bases not matched to a gene: 4. CDR3 coding DNA: TGTGCCAGCAGCCCGGGACAGGGTAAAAAACTGTTTTTT. This codes for CASSPGQGKKLFF.

This clone showed up just once. The rearrangement links TRBV11-3 to TRBJ2-2, with 7 positions matching TRBD1. Germline assignment: CDR1 SGHNT and CDR2 YENEEA. The CDR3 covers 13 residues. V lost 2 bases to trimming and J lost 6 bases; unmatched junction nucleotides: 0. The CDR3 nucleotides are TGTGCCAGCAGCTTAAGGGGGCCCGGGGAGCTGTTTTTT. This translates into CASSLRGPGELFF. The full variable domain, completed using reference TRBV11-3 and TRBJ2-2, is EAGVVQSPRYKIIEKKQPVAFWCNPISGHNTLYWYLQNLGQGPELLIRYENEEAVDDSQLPKDRFSAERLKGVDSTLKIQPAELGDSAVYLCASSLRGPGELFFGEGSRLTVL.

The chain joins TRBV7-2 to TRBJ2-3; D may be TRBD2 (6 bases). The germline CDR1 and CDR2 sequences are SGHTA and FQGNSA. This CDR3 has 16 residues. Trimming stripped 2 bases from V and 6 bases from J, with 18 bases between. CDR3 sequence reads: CASSLFGSPPGDTQYF. Written as DNA, the CDR3 is TGTGCCAGCAGCTTATTCGGGAGTCCCCCGGGGGATACGCAGTATTTT.

Here the CDR3 reads CASSRIQAGEGGETQYF. CDR3 sequence (DNA): TGTGCCAGCAGCCGTATTCAAGCGGGAGAGGGGGGAGAGACCCAGTACTTC. J is TRBJ2-5 and V is TRBV4-2; 8 bases agree with TRBD2. CDR1 LGHNA and CDR2 YNFKEQ come from the germline V gene. This CDR3 contains 17 residues. V was clipped by 4 bases and J by 4 bases; unmatched bases: 14.

V usage is TRBV9 and J usage is TRBJ2-1; TRBD1 matches at 9 bases. Germline CDR1 and CDR2: SGDLS and YYNGEE. V gave up 3 bases and J gave up 8 bases; unmatched junction bases: 9. The CDR3 totals 15 residues. CDR3 sequence: CASSASGTGSDEQFF. The CDR3 region has the DNA TGTGCCAGCAGCGCCTCCGGGACAGGGAGCGATGAGCAGTTCTTC.

The chain uses TRBV27 and TRBJ2-7; D unresolved. This CDR3 contains 14 residues. Germline values: CDR1 MNHEY, CDR2 SMNVEV (reference sequence). Trimming pared 3 bases from V and 0 bases from J, leaving 9 bases between. CDR3 in amino acids: CASSFPRFSYEQYF. Here the CDR3 DNA reads TGTGCCAGCAGTTTCCCCAGGTTCTCCTACGAGCAGTACTTC.

The V gene is TRBV7-3, the J gene TRBJ2-7; D may be TRBD1 (7 bases). Per the germline V gene, CDR1 is SGHTA and CDR2 is FQGTGA. The CDR3 length is 15 residues. The V end lost 1 base, the J end lost 6 bases, and 16 bases lay between the germline ends. Here the CDR3 reads CASSLKGARGGEQYF. CDR3 nucleotides: TGTGCCAGCAGCTTAAAGGGGGCGAGGGGAGGCGAGCAGTACTTC.

The CDR3 spells CASSLGGDNQPQHF. DNA for the CDR3: TGTGCCAGCAGCTTAGGGGGCGACAATCAGCCCCAGCATTTT. The chain employs TRBV5-4 and TRBJ1-5, with TRBD1 matching 7 bases. The length of the CDR3 is 14 residues. V shed 2 bases and J 3 bases; nucleotides not matched to a gene: 2. The V gene's germline CDR1 is SGHNT and CDR2 YYREEE (reference sequence).